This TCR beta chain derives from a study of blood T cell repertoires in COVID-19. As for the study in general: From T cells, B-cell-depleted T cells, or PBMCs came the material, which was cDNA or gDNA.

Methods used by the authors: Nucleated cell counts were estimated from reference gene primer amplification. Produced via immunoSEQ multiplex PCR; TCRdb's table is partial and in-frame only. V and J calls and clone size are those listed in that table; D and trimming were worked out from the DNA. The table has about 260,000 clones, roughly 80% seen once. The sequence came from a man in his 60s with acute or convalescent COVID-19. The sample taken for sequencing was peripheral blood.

The DNA for the CDR3 is TGTGCCAGCAGTGGCGAAGCGGGAAGATACAATGAGCAGTTCTTC. Translating it yields CASSGEAGRYNEQFF. V gene TRBV2 combines with J gene TRBJ2-1, with 7 nucleotides matching TRBD2. From germline, CDR1 is SNHLY and CDR2 FYNNEI. The CDR3 sequence is 15 residues long. V gave up 4 bases and J gave up 4 bases; unmatched junction bases: 7.